A single sample is the source of the 6 T cell receptor beta chains below, sequenced in a study of cytomegalovirus exposure and HLA in healthy donors. Amplification used 60 Vbeta primers and 13 Jbeta primers. The assay was immunoSEQ multiplex PCR, and TCRdb's table has in-frame clones only and misses some. Of 150,000 to 200,000 clones in the sample, roughly 83% were seen once. Sequenced material: PBMCs. The receptors derive from a boy younger than 10 in good health and CMV-seronegative.

The rearrangement joins TRBV5-8 to TRBJ2-1, with 10 bases identical to TRBD1. This CDR3 spans 15 amino acids. Germline assignment: CDR1 SGHTS and CDR2 YDEGEE. V dropped 3 bases and J dropped 4; count of bases not matched to a gene: 4. The CDR3 sequence is CASSSGQGVYNEQFF. The CDR3 coding sequence is TGTGCCAGCAGCTCAGGACAGGGGGTATACAATGAGCAGTTCTTC. Full variable domain (outside the CDR3, taken from reference TRBV5-8 and TRBJ2-1): EAGVTQSPTHLIKTRGQQATLRCSPISGHTSVYWYQQALGLGLQFLLWYDEGEERNRGNFPPRFSGRQFPNYSSELNVNALELEDSALYLCASSSGQGVYNEQFFGPGTRLTVL.

This clone has a handful of counts. The rearrangement uses TRBV12-5 and TRBJ1-4; tentatively, D is TRBD1 (6 bases). V was clipped by 3 bases and J by 8 bases, with 13 bases between them. CDR1 and CDR2 from the germline V gene are LGHNT and FRNRAP. The CDR3 is 14 amino acids. CDR3 bases: TGTGCTAGTGGTTTACAGGGATTTCGGGAAAAACTGTTTTTT. It translates to CASGLQGFREKLFF.

The V and J genes are TRBV2 and TRBJ2-5, with TRBD2 identical over 9 bases. The CDR3 is 15 amino acids. Trimming took 4 bases from V and 2 from J; bases not matched to a gene: 5. Germline loops: CDR1 SNHLY, CDR2 FYNNEI. The CDR3 is CASSGTSASQETQYF. CDR3 nucleotide sequence: TGTGCCAGCAGTGGGACTAGCGCATCTCAAGAGACCCAGTACTTC.

The rearrangement links TRBV5-6 to TRBJ2-1; 8 bases line up with TRBD1. Germline values: CDR1 SGHDT, CDR2 YYEEEE. Unmatched junction bases numbered 8, after V lost 4 bases and J lost 2 bases. This CDR3 spans 16 amino acids. The CDR3 protein is CASSPLRQGTYNEQFF. CDR3 nucleotide sequence: TGTGCCAGCAGCCCATTACGACAGGGGACCTACAATGAGCAGTTCTTC.

The V and J genes are TRBV5-4 and TRBJ2-1; 7 bases line up with TRBD1. Germline V lookup: CDR1 SGHNT, CDR2 YYREEE (reference sequence). This CDR3 spans 13 amino acids. Trimming removed 0 bases from V and 9 bases from J; junction bases left unmatched: 3. The CDR3 sequence: CASSLEGAREQFF. DNA of the CDR3: TGTGCCAGCAGCTTGGAGGGGGCGCGTGAGCAGTTCTTC.

The genes are TRBV11-3 and TRBJ2-2; D possibly corresponds to TRBD1 (5 bases). The CDR3 totals 19 residues. CDR1 is SGHNT and CDR2 is YENEEA in the germline V gene. Deletions cut 0 bases from V and 5 bases from J, with 22 bases between. DNA of the CDR3: TGTGCCAGCAGCTTAGACCCCTTATGGATGGGGCAAGGGACCGGGGAGCTGTTTTTT. This encodes CASSLDPLWMGQGTGELFF.